This T cell receptor beta chain was sequenced during a study of cytomegalovirus exposure and HLA in healthy donors. Germline V gene lookup returns CDR1 GTSNPN and CDR2 SVGIG (reference sequence). The CDR3 is 13 residues long. Deletions cut 4 bases from V and 0 bases from J, with 8 bases between. Overall study findings and caveats: Analyses of presence and absence presupposed an approximately uniform sequencing depth across donors. The likely explanation for a cluster of highly shared sequence variants was sequencing artifact. Further analysis, carried out later, found HLA-associated TCR beta chains more clonally expanded than equally common other chains.

This clone was counted between two and nine times. Its specificity is unknown. The study ran its PCR with 60 Vbeta and 13 Jbeta primers. Repertoires were generated with immunoSEQ multiplex PCR, while TCRdb's copy carries only in-frame clones and drops some. This sample has tens of thousands of clones, with about two thirds found just once. The study sampled nominally healthy donors, though unrecorded immune exposures were likely. Sample: PBMCs. The sequence was collected from a woman aged 45-65 years in good health and CMV-seropositive. V gene TRBV30 combines with J gene TRBJ2-3; D unresolved. The CDR3 sequence is CAWTYTSTDTQYF. In nucleotides, the CDR3 is TGTGCCTGGACTTACACGAGCACAGATACGCAGTATTTT.